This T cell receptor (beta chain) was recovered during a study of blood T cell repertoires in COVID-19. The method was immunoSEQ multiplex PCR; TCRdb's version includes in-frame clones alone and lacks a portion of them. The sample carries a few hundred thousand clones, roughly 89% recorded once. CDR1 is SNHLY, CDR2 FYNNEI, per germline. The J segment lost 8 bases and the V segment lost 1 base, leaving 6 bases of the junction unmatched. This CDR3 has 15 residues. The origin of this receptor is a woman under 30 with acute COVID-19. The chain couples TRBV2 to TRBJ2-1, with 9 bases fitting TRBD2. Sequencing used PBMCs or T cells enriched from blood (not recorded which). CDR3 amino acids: CASSEGPSGIYEQFF. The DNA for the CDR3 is TGTGCCAGCAGTGAAGGGCCTAGCGGGATTTATGAGCAGTTCTTC. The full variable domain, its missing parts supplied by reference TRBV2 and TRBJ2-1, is EPEVTQTPSHQVTQMGQEVILRCVPISNHLYFYWYRQILGQKVEFLVSFYNNEISEKSEIFDDQFSVERPDGSNFTLKIRSTKLEDSAMYFCASSEGPSGIYEQFFGPGTRLTVL.